This T cell receptor beta chain was observed in a study of T cell changes during pregnancy in multiple sclerosis. Assay: immunoSEQ multiplex PCR; the TCRdb copy retains only in-frame clones and omits some. The sample holds about 44,000 clones, about 88% seen once. This CDR3 contains 14 residues. Per germline, CDR1 MDHEN and CDR2 SYDVKM. V dropped 9 bases and J dropped 2; count of bases not matched to a gene: 6. This sequence originates from a female donor with multiple sclerosis, enrolled in a pregnancy study. The sample here was CD4+ T cells from peripheral blood mononuclear cells, taken in the first trimester of pregnancy. The J gene is TRBJ2-7, the V gene TRBV28, with 11 bases matching TRBD2. CDR3 region: CASPSSGRPYEQYF. CDR3 nucleotides: TGTGCCAGTCCTTCTAGCGGGAGGCCCTACGAGCAGTACTTC.